The 12 T cell receptor beta chains in this list originate from one sample, sequenced in a study of blood T cell repertoires in COVID-19. Assay used: immunoSEQ multiplex PCR; TCRdb lists only in-frame clones, some missing. The sample consists of over 100,000 clones, roughly three quarters of them appearing once. The sample consisted of peripheral blood. The source is a woman of 80 years or more with acute or convalescent COVID-19.

This chain uses TRBV19 with TRBJ1-1; the D gene is possibly TRBD1 (6 bases). V was trimmed by 8 bases and J by 5 bases, leaving 12 bases between them. The germline CDR1 and CDR2 sequences are LNHDA and SQIVND (reference sequence). The CDR3 is made up of 12 amino acids. The CDR3 DNA reads TGTGCCAGTCGGGCCGACAGGACTGAAGCTTTCTTT. It codes for CASRADRTEAFF.

Only a few counts were recorded for this clone. The chain couples TRBV6-5 to TRBJ1-1; the D gene is possibly TRBD1 (5 bases). The CDR3 is made up of 14 amino acids. The V gene's germline CDR1 is MNHEY and CDR2 SVGAGI. Trimming cost V 5 bases and J 5 bases, with 15 bases left between them. The CDR3 sequence: CASSRPGVITEAFF. The CDR3 DNA sequence: TGTGCCAGCAGTCGCCCGGGGGTTATTACTGAAGCTTTCTTT.

In the case of this clone: Relative to the germline gene, one junction end is altered; a read error may explain this. The V and J genes are TRBV9 and TRBJ2-7; unclear D gene. CDR1 and CDR2 from the germline V gene are SGDLS and YYNGEE. CDR3 length equals 15 residues. In DNA form, the CDR3 reads TGTGCCAGCAGCGTAGGGCCAGATCCCTCCGACGAGCAGTACTTC. Translating it yields CASSVGPDPSDEQYF.

This clone was counted only a few times. The chain is built from TRBV4-2 and TRBJ2-3; 15 bases line up with TRBD2. CDR3 length equals 19 residues. CDR1 and CDR2 (germline): LGHNA, YNFKEQ. Trimming took 0 bases from V and 0 from J; bases not matched to a gene: 4. CDR3 coding DNA: TGTGCCAGCAGCCAAGATCCGGGACTAGCGGGAGGAAGCACAGATACGCAGTATTTT. Translation gives CASSQDPGLAGGSTDTQYF.

The rearrangement uses TRBV7-3 and TRBJ2-1, with 7 positions matching TRBD1. J gave up 2 bases and V 5 bases, and 9 bases lay outside the gene matches. This CDR3 region has 16 residues. Germline V gene lookup returns CDR1 SGHTA and CDR2 FQGTGA. CDR3 nucleotides: TGTGCCAGCAGCCTACGAGGGACAGCAACCTACAATGAGCAGTTCTTC. It translates to CASSLRGTATYNEQFF.

J is TRBJ2-7 and V is TRBV6-6; TRBD1 might be the D (6 bases). V lost 2 bases and J lost 0, with 8 bases in between. The V gene's germline CDR1 is MNHNY and CDR2 SVGAGI (reference sequence). The CDR3 spans 14 residues. CDR3 in DNA: TGTGCCAGCAGTTACCCGGACAGCTCCTACGAGCAGTACTTC. This gives the protein CASSYPDSSYEQYF.

This clone was detected only a few times. The chain recombines TRBV7-2 with TRBJ1-5; D is perhaps TRBD1 (5 bases). Trimming took off 0 bases at V and 7 bases at J, with 13 bases between the two ends. In germline, CDR1 is SGHTA, CDR2 FQGNSA. This CDR3 contains 15 residues. This CDR3 reads CASSLAMGGRQPQHF. In DNA form, the CDR3 reads TGTGCCAGCAGCTTAGCGATGGGGGGTCGACAGCCCCAGCATTTT. Using reference TRBV7-2 and TRBJ1-5 for the parts outside the CDR3, the full variable domain is GAGVSQSPSNKVTEKGKDVELRCDPISGHTALYWYRQSLGQGLEFLIYFQGNSAPDKSGLPSDRFSAERTGGSVSTLTIQRTQQEDSAVYLCASSLAMGGRQPQHFGDGTRLSIL.

This chain uses TRBV7-8 with TRBJ1-1; D is unclear. The CDR3 consists of 13 residues. Trimming stripped 7 bases from V and 3 bases from J, with 12 bases between. Per germline, CDR1 SGHVS and CDR2 FQNEAQ. The CDR3 DNA sequence: TGTGCCAGCACCCTGGGGAGGGACACTGAAGCTTTCTTT. It codes for CASTLGRDTEAFF. The entire variable domain, with the rest obtained from reference TRBV7-8 and TRBJ1-1, is as follows: GAGVSQSPRYKVAKRGQDVALRCDPISGHVSLFWYQQALGQGPEFLTYFQNEAQLDKSGLPSDRFFAERPEGSVSTLKIQRTQQEDSAVYLCASTLGRDTEAFFGQGTRLTVV.

The CDR3 loop is CASSRGWAEQETQYF. In DNA form, the CDR3 reads TGTGCCAGTAGTCGGGGGTGGGCGGAACAAGAGACCCAGTACTTC. V is TRBV19 and J is TRBJ2-5; D perhaps matches TRBD2 (6 bases). The CDR3 is made up of 15 amino acids. V was shortened by 5 bases and J by 2 bases, with 15 bases between the two germline ends. The germline V gene has CDR1 LNHDA and CDR2 SQIVND (reference sequence).

The CDR3 nucleotides are TGTGCCAGTACCCCATTCTCGGTAGCTAACTATGGCTACACCTTC. The encoded protein is CASTPFSVANYGYTF. V usage is TRBV19 and J usage is TRBJ1-2; D gene ambiguous. CDR1 is LNHDA and CDR2 is SQIVND in the germline V gene (reference sequence). The CDR3 is made up of 15 amino acids. Trimming removed 7 bases from V and 0 bases from J, with 15 bases in between.

This clone was detected once. The chain combines TRBV3-1 (or the pseudogene TRBV3-2) with TRBJ1-2; TRBD1 matches at 8 bases. The germline V gene encodes CDR1 LGHDT and CDR2 YNNKEL (reference sequence). The CDR3 loop spans 13 amino acids. With 6 bases clipped from V and 8 bases from J, the junction kept 8 bases outside the gene matches. CDR3 DNA: TGTGCCAGCAGGGCCAGGGGGCGCGGGGGCTACACCTTC. Translated, it gives CASRARGRGGYTF.

The chain couples TRBV5-1 to TRBJ1-1; 10 bases fit TRBD1. Trimming cost V 4 bases and J 0 bases; bases outside gene matches: 6. The CDR3 covers 16 residues. Germline loops: CDR1 SGHRS, CDR2 YFSETQ. CDR3 in DNA: TGCGCCAGCAGCGAGACAGGGGGCGCGTTGAACACTGAAGCTTTCTTT. Protein sequence: CASSETGGALNTEAFF. The whole variable domain, filled in from reference TRBV5-1 and TRBJ1-1, reads KAGVTQTPRYLIKTRGQQVTLSCSPISGHRSVSWYQQTPGQGLQFLFEYFSETQRNKGNFPGRFSGRQFSNSRSEMNVSTLELGDSALYLCASSETGGALNTEAFFGQGTRLTVV.